Below are 3 T cell receptor beta chains sequenced from a single sample in a study of blood T cell repertoires in COVID-19 (TCRdb year 2020). Receptor libraries were prepared by the immunoSEQ multiplex PCR assay. The source is immuneACCESS, and TCRdb retained only in-frame sequences with V and J called. Part of the clones is not carried over; for the studies checked, unresolved V genes explain less than half of this, and the remainder is unexplained. Here the sample has about 270,000 clones; about 88% occur a single time. Together, the top ten hold approximately 2% of the sample. The sequenced sample was PBMCs or T cells enriched from blood (not recorded which). The receptors were gathered from an older woman in a cohort exposed to, infected with or recovered from COVID-19 (not recorded which).

This clone showed up just once. J is TRBJ2-5 and V is TRBV18; 12 bases match TRBD1. V lost 0 bases, J lost 4 bases, and 0 bases stayed unmatched. Germline CDR1 reads KGHSH; CDR2 reads LQKENI. CDR3 size: 15 residues. CDR3 bases: TGTGCCAGCTCACCACCGGGACAGGGGGCAGAGACCCAGTACTTC. Translation gives CASSPPGQGAETQYF.

This clone was seen once. The V call is TRBV6-2 or TRBV6-3, the J call TRBJ2-2, with TRBD2 matching 14 bases. Germline lookup yields CDR1 MNHEY and CDR2 SVGEGT. The V and J ends lost 5 bases and 4 bases, in that order; junction bases with no gene match: 6. The CDR3 covers 17 residues. The CDR3 loop reads CASSSPGLAGATGELFF. Here the CDR3 DNA reads TGTGCCAGCAGTAGCCCGGGACTAGCGGGAGCCACCGGGGAGCTGTTTTTT.

This clone has just one count. The J gene is TRBJ2-2, the V gene TRBV24-1; tentative D call: TRBD2 (6 bases). The length of the CDR3 is 14 residues. Looked up from germline, CDR1 is KGHDR and CDR2 is SFDVKD. Trimming removed 7 bases from V and 6 bases from J, with 14 bases in between. CDR3 in amino acids: CATSGGTGAGELFF. In DNA, the CDR3 is TGTGCCACCAGCGGGGGAACGGGAGCCGGGGAGCTGTTTTTT.